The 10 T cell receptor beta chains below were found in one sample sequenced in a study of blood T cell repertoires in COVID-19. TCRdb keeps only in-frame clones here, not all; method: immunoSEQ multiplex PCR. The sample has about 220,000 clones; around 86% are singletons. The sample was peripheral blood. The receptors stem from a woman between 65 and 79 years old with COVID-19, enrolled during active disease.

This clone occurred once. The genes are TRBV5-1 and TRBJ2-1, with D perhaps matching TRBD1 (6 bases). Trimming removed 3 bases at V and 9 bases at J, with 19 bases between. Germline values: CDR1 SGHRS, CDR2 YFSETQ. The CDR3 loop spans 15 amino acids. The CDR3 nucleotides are TGCGCCAGCAGCTATGGACAGTCCAGGCAAGGTGAGCAGTTCTTC. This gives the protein CASSYGQSRQGEQFF.

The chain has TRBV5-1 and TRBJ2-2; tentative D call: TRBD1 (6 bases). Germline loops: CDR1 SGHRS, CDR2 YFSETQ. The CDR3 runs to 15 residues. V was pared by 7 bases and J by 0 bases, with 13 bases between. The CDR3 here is CASLNRETNTGELFF. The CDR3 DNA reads TGCGCCAGCCTTAACAGGGAAACGAACACCGGGGAGCTGTTTTTT.

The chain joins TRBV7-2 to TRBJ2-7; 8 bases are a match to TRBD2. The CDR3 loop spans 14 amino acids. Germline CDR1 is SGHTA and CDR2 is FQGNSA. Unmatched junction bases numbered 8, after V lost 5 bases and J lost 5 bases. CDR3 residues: CASSPGLASDEQYF. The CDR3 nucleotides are TGTGCCAGCAGCCCAGGACTAGCAAGCGACGAGCAGTACTTC. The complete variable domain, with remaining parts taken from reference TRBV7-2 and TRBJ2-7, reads GAGVSQSPSNKVTEKGKDVELRCDPISGHTALYWYRQSLGQGLEFLIYFQGNSAPDKSGLPSDRFSAERTGGSVSTLTIQRTQQEDSAVYLCASSPGLASDEQYFGPGTRLTVT.

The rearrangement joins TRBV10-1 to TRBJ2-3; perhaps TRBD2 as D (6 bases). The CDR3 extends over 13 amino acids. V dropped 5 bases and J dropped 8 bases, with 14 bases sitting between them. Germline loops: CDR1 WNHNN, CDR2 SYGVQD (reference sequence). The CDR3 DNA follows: TGCGCCAGCAGTCGAGAGGAGGGTTTTACGCAGTATTTT. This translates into CASSREEGFTQYF.

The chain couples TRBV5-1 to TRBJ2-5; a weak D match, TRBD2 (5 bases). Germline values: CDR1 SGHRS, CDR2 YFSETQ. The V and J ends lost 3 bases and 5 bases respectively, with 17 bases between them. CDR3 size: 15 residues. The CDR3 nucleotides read TGCGCCAGCAGCTCCCTGGGTAGCGTAGGTGAGACCCAGTACTTC. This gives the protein CASSSLGSVGETQYF.

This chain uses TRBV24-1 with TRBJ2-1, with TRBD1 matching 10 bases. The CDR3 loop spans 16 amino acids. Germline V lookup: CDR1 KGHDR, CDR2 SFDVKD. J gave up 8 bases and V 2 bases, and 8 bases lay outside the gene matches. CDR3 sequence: CATSDSGTGVVDEQFF. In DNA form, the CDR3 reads TGTGCCACCAGTGATTCCGGGACAGGGGTAGTAGATGAGCAGTTCTTC.

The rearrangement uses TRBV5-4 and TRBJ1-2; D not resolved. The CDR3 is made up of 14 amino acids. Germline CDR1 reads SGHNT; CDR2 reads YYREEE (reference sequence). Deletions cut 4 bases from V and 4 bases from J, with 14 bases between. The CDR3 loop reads CASSPGGLIYGYTF. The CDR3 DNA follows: TGTGCCAGCAGCCCGGGCGGGCTAATCTATGGCTACACCTTC.

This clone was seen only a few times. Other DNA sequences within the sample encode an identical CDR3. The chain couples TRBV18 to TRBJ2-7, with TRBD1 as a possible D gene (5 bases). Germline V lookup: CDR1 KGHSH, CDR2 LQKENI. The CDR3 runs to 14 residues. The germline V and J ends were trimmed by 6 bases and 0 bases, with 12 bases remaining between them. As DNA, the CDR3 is TGTGCCAGCTCCCCCGACAGTAGCTCCTACGAGCAGTACTTC. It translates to CASSPDSSSYEQYF.

The DNA of the CDR3 is TGTGCCAGCAGCTTAGCTACTAGCGTACAGACCCAGTACTTC. Amino acid sequence: CASSLATSVQTQYF. The chain has TRBV7-2 and TRBJ2-5, with 7 positions matching TRBD2. The CDR3 sequence is 14 residues long. The ends lost 0 bases at V and 6 bases at J; junction bases unmatched: 4. The germline CDR1 and CDR2 sequences are SGHTA and FQGNSA.

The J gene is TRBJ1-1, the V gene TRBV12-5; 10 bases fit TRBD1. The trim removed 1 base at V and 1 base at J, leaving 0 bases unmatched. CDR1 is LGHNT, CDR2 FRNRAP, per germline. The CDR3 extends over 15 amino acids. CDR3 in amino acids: CASGLGQGANTEAFF. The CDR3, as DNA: TGTGCTAGTGGTTTGGGACAGGGGGCGAACACTGAAGCTTTCTTT.